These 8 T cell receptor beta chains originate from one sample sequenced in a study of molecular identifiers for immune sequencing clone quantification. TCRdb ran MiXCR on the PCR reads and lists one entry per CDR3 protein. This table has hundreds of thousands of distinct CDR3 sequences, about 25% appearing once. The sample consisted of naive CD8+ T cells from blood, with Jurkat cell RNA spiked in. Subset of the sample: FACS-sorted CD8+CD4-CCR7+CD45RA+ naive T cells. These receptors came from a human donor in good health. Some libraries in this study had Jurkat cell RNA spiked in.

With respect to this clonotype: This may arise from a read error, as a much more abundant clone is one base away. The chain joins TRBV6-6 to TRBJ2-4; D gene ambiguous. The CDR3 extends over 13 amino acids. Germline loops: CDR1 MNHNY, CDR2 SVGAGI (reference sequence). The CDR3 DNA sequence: TGTGCCAGCAGTTACTCGGACCAAAACATTCAGCACTTC. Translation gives CASSYSDQNIQHF.

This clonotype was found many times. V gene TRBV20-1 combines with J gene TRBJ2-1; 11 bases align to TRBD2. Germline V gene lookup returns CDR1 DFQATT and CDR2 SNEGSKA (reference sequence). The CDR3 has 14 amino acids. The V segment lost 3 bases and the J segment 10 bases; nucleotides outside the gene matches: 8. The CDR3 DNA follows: TGCAGTGCTAGCATACTAGCGGGAGAAGAGGAGCAGTTCTTC. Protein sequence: CSASILAGEEEQFF.

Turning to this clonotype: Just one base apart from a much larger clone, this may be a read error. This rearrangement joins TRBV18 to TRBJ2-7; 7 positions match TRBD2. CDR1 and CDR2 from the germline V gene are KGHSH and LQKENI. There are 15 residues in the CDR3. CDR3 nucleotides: TGTGTCAGCTCACCACGGGGAGCGGGATCGGACGAGCAGTACTTC. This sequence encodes CVSSPRGAGSDEQYF.

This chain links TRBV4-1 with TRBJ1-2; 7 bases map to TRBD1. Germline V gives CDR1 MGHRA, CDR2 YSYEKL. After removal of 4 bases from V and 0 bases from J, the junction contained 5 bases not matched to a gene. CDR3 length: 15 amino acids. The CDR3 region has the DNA TGCGCCAGCAGCCCCCGGGACAGAGCTAACTATGGCTACACCTTC. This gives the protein CASSPRDRANYGYTF.

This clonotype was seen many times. CDR3 bases: TGCAGCGTTGAAGTACAGAACTACTATGGCTACACCTTC. Its protein is CSVEVQNYYGYTF. The rearrangement links TRBV29-1 to TRBJ1-2; unclear D gene. Deletions cut 1 base from V and 3 bases from J, with 9 bases between. This CDR3 has 13 amino acids. CDR1 and CDR2 from the germline V gene are SQVTM and ANQGSEA. The full variable domain, in which reference TRBV29-1 and TRBJ1-2 provide the parts outside the CDR3, is SAVISQKPSRDICQRGTSLTIQCQVDSQVTMMFWYRQQPGQSLTLIATANQGSEATYESGFVIDKFPISRPNLTFSTLTVSNMSPEDSSIYLCSVEVQNYYGYTFGSGTRLTVV.

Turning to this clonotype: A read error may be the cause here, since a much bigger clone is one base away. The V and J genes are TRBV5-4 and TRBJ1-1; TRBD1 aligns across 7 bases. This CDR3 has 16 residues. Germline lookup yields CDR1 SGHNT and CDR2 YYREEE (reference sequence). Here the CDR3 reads CAGSLSAGGLNTEAFF. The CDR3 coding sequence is TGTGCCGGCAGCTTGAGTGCAGGGGGGCTGAACACTGAAGCTTTCTTT.

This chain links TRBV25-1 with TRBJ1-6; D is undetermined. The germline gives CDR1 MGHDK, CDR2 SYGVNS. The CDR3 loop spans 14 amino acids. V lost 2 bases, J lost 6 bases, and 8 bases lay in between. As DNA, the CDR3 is TGTGCCAGCAGTGAAAGGGAATCTAATTCACCCCTCCACTTT. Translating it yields CASSERESNSPLHF.

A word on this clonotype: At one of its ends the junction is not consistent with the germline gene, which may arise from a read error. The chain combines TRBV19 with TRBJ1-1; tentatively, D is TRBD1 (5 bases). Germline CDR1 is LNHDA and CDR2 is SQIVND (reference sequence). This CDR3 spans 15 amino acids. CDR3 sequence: CASSIRGDKNTEAIF. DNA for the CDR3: TGTGCCAGTAGTATCCGGGGGGATAAGAACACTGAAGCTATCTTT.